This T cell receptor (beta chain) stems from a study of cytomegalovirus exposure and HLA in healthy donors (TCRdb year 2017). Looking at the study overall: An earlier analysis of some 500 of the donors reported 250 to 300 Gb of sequence data and roughly 100 million unique TCR beta sequences from 150 million to 200 million T cells. Roughly 5 DR-DQ haplotypes were handled as single units for association and clustering, since linkage in the cohort was strong. In an earlier analysis of a few hundred of the donors, high-throughput TCR beta sequencing was used to judge whether each TCR beta V gene segment behaved as functional or pseudogenic. Among 398 genotyped donors of the cohort, an average of around 250,000 unique TCR beta nucleotide sequences was sequenced per donor, of which about 20% were non-productive. HLA typing included class I and class II loci at four-digit resolution. Alongside the repertoire data, information on donor age, sex, ethnicity and CMV serostatus was compiled. The study profiled the T cell repertoires of approximately 700 subjects by immunosequencing and related them to cytomegalovirus serostatus. To predict cytomegalovirus infection status, the study combined high-throughput TCR immunosequencing, statistical association of individual TCRs with disease status, and machine learning. Genome-wide SNP genotypes for about 55% of the roughly 670 donors were used in a later genetic analysis, which treated that subset as a discovery cohort. An early release covering around 630 HLA-typed donors comprised about 310 gigabases of sequencing data and some 79 million unique TCR sequences. Rather than drawing on any new phenotypic data, the later analysis identified candidate immune exposures from TCR beta sequences and the way those sequences occurred across donors. The number of typed donors differed by locus: roughly 620-640 for A, B, C, DRB1 and DQB1; approximately 530 for DQA1; 606 for DPA1; and about 470 for DPB1. The study aimed to test whether cataloging public T cell receptors could reveal signatures of past pathogen exposure. Along with the 666-subject first cohort, a separate validation cohort of over 90 different subjects was used. To study patterns of TCR occurrence, a later analysis re-analyzed previously published TCR beta repertoires from around 670 donors and added high-resolution HLA genotyping. The genetic ancestry cluster associated with self-reported Caucasian donors included around 76% of the 300 to 450 genotyped donors. All discovery cohort repertoires had been generated on a single sequencing platform.

Libraries were made using the immunoSEQ multiplex PCR assay. For the multiplex PCR, a mixture combining 60 forward primers for TCR Vbeta segments and 13 reverse primers for TCR Jbeta segments was used. A multiplex PCR assay on genomic DNA amplified the CDR3 region of rearranged TCR beta genes. On the Illumina HiSeq System, the amplified TCR beta libraries were sequenced as 87-base-pair reads. In the paper's pipeline: A later analysis tallied about 77 million unique TCR beta chains across the 640 or so repertoires, and some 12 million of those chains were shared by two or more donors. Raw reads were error-corrected and collapsed into unique sequences by a nearest-neighbor algorithm in which closely related sequences were merged to remove PCR and sequencing errors. To assign V, D and J gene segments, CDR3 sequences were aligned to IMGT reference sequences. For a sequence to be retained, a match of at least six nucleotides was required to both a V gene segment and a J gene segment. Rearrangements were called productive when the CDR3 lacked stop codons and stayed in frame with V and J; all others were non-productive. Following IMGT convention, CDR3 was defined as the stretch from the second conserved V-encoded cysteine up to the conserved J-encoded phenylalanine. The earlier analysis of a few hundred of the donors excluded any sequence lacking an unambiguous match to a single V gene segment. An earlier analysis of 587 of the donors classified V segments as functional when productive rearrangements were above 56.7% and as segregating when the standard deviation between donors was above 5%. A statistical classification framework was built for diagnosing cytomegalovirus status from the catalog of TCR beta chain sequences. V and J gene assignment, in a later analysis, came from comparing TCR nucleotide sequences with IMGT/GENE-DB human TR gene sequences. The TCRdist pipeline was used in a later analysis to assign CDR3 sequences and most-parsimonious VDJ recombination scenarios. In a later analysis, every TCR beta chain was defined by the combination of its CDR3 amino acid sequence and its V-gene family, and reads without a unique V-gene family were dropped. As a way to deal with suspected cross-contamination and a sequencing artifact, a later analysis dropped 450 to 600 nucleotide sequences that were highly shared and had low generation probability. A later analysis calculated a clonal expansion index for each public chain from normalized within-repertoire ranks of inferred template counts. Generation probabilities in a later analysis came from a VDJ recombination model fitted to out-of-frame rearrangements, and those results were checked against IGoR. A later analysis scored TCR-TCR, TCR-HLA and TCR-CMV co-occurrence with hypergeometric tests, applying a repertoire-size bias correction to TCR pairs. In a later analysis, false discovery rates were estimated by permuting HLA or CMV assignments 20 times. In a later analysis, co-occurring TCRs were grouped using DBSCAN, and TCRdist sequence similarity was added for clustering within HLA-allele-positive subsets. Co-occurrence clustering excluded repertoires with fewer than 30,000 or more than 120,000 public chains, plus five with anomalous nucleotide sharing. TCRdb provides this immuneACCESS table in a form limited to in-frame rearrangements. Some clones are lacking; in checked studies, under half of them reflect an unresolved V gene, and why the rest are absent is not known. V and J calls and clone size are copied from that table; D and trimming were computed from the DNA. Counted in this sample were 150,000 to 160,000 clones; 70% to 85% of them appeared once. The ten largest make up under 8.5% of the sample.

Points the paper makes about the study in general: A later genetic analysis reported fewer N-insertions in productive TCRs among donors in an Asian-associated ancestry cluster than the roughly 620-donor mean. A later analysis found that HLA-associated TCR beta chains were more clonally expanded and had lower generation probabilities than equally common non-associated chains. A total of 164 TCR beta chains were listed by the study as associated with cytomegalovirus. Correlated functional status among segregating V segments might reflect linkage disequilibrium, but an unknown experimental factor could not be ruled out. A few of the identified cytomegalovirus-associated TCR beta chains were confirmed in vitro to be specific for cytomegalovirus antigens. An association between a missense DCLRE1C variant and V-gene and J-gene trimming of TCR beta chains was found in a later genetic analysis and replicated in an independent cohort. For the cohort, immune exposure information was limited to CMV serostatus. In a later analysis, several top co-occurrence clusters were reported to appear linked to parvovirus B19, influenza, CMV and Epstein-Barr virus. A further reported finding was that TCR beta sequences accurately predicted the HLA-A and HLA-B alleles for most subjects in the first cohort. Most TCR sequences were seen in very few donors, while some public TCRs were found in many individuals. The cohort was sequenced for TCR beta chains only, and without alpha or paired-chain data the features that could be detected were limited. In an earlier analysis of roughly 500 of the donors, most TCR beta V segments appeared in productive rearrangements about 90% or about 30% of the time, broadly matching IMGT annotations. A cluster of highly shared sequence variants was judged likely to be a technical artifact of the sequencing pipeline. Assigning TCR associations to individual alleles was difficult when HLA alleles, especially DR and DQ, strongly co-occurred. HLA typing was unavailable for some donors at each locus, so association tests used only the typed subset. Some IMGT-functional V segments, including TRBV6-2 and TRBV6-3, could not be distinguished by the 87-base-pair reads and were therefore excluded. The classifier was reported to diagnose cytomegalovirus status with high specificity and sensitivity in both the original and validation cohorts. According to a later analysis, TCR association rates differed among HLA loci, with DRB1 alleles showing the most associated TCRs and HLA-C alleles showing the fewest. The earlier analysis of some 540 of the donors excluded roughly 17 rarely observed V segments, including chromosome 9 orphons, because counts were too low. According to the authors, the approach could potentially be generalized to other disease states and immunological phenotypes. A later analysis associated 16,951 TCR beta sequences with specific HLA alleles at a false discovery rate of 0.05. In a later analysis, most CMV-associated TCR beta chains were found to appear HLA-restricted, with HLA associations seemingly driven largely by CMV exposure. Roughly uniform sequencing depth across donors was assumed in presence/absence analyses, although this assumption may not hold.

Counted from cysteine to phenylalanine, this CDR3 has 15 amino acids. This entry keeps only the CDR3 DNA: 45 bases, framed from base 1. CDR1 and CDR2, looked up from the germline V gene, are MNHEY and SVGAGI. At the junction V is shortened by 6 bases and J by 7 bases; bases outside the gene matches: 12. The cohort was made up of 500 to 800 healthy bone marrow donors. Cohort members were all nominally healthy when sampled, although unrecorded immune exposures were likely present. The donor tested CMV seropositive and was one of the 289 seropositive cohort members. A peripheral blood sample was provided by each donor, and peripheral blood mononuclear cells were used for TCR beta sequencing. Genomic DNA was extracted from the blood cell samples with the Qiagen DNeasy Blood Extraction Kit. Concerning this clone: The antigen this receptor binds is unknown. One base away there is no much larger clone; base qualities are not given.

The sequence links TRBV6-5 to TRBJ1-2; TRBD1 agrees with 9 junctional bases. The sequenced sample was PBMCs. This TCR was sampled from a woman aged 50 to 65 in good health and CMV-seropositive. The sequenced DNA is TGTGCCAGCAGCCCCCGGGGACAGGGTCTTCTTGGCTACACCTTC. Its translation reads: CASSPRGQGLLGYTF.